The entry that follows covers one T cell receptor (beta chain) sequence. These data belong to a study of cytomegalovirus exposure and HLA in healthy donors. This CDR3 has 16 amino acids. Germline V lookup: CDR1 SGHTS, CDR2 YDEGEE. After removal of 5 bases from V and 6 bases from J, the junction contained 10 bases not matched to a gene. The method was immunoSEQ multiplex PCR; TCRdb's version includes in-frame clones alone and lacks a portion of them. The sample holds roughly 150,000 clones, 90% to 97% seen once. The chain joins TRBV5-8 to TRBJ2-3; 12 bases are a match to TRBD2. The sample taken for sequencing was PBMCs. The sequence derives from a woman aged 18-35 years in good health and CMV-seronegative. The CDR3 region has the DNA TGTGCCAGCAGTGCAACTAGCGGGGGGAAGCGGGATACGCAGTATTTT. Translated: CASSATSGGKRDTQYF.